The entry below describes one TCR beta chain. The source of the sample is a study of cytomegalovirus exposure and HLA in healthy donors. The V end lost 4 bases, the J end lost 8 bases, and 15 bases lay between the germline ends. CDR1 is KGHSH, CDR2 LQKENI, per germline. The CDR3 totals 14 residues. 13 Jbeta primers and 60 Vbeta primers were used for the PCR. The method was immunoSEQ multiplex PCR; TCRdb's version includes in-frame clones alone and lacks a portion of them. The table records 60,000 to 95,000 clones, approximately 80% of them present only once. The sequence was collected from a woman aged 40 to 50 in good health and CMV-seropositive. Sequenced sample: PBMCs. The V and J genes are TRBV18 and TRBJ2-1; weak D call: TRBD2 (5 bases). CDR3 region: CASSLLMGEHEQFF. The CDR3 bases are TGTGCCAGCTCACTCTTGATGGGAGAGCATGAGCAGTTCTTC.